The 5 T cell receptor beta chains listed next were all sequenced from one sample in a study of blood T cell repertoires in COVID-19. Produced via immunoSEQ multiplex PCR; TCRdb's table is partial and in-frame only. In the table there are approximately 47,000 clones, about 84% of which are singletons. Sequenced material: peripheral blood. All receptors derive from a woman aged 55-70 years with acute or convalescent COVID-19.

This clone appeared a single time. The V and J genes are TRBV6-5 and TRBJ1-3; D perhaps matches TRBD1 (6 bases). The CDR3 is made up of 15 amino acids. Trimming cost V 2 bases and J 4 bases, with 12 bases left between them. Per the germline V gene, CDR1 is MNHEY and CDR2 is SVGAGI. CDR3 protein: CASSYLQGSGNTIYF. CDR3 DNA: TGTGCCAGCAGTTACCTTCAGGGGTCGGGAAACACCATATATTTT.

This clone came up a few times. The chain is built from TRBV6-6 and TRBJ2-3, with unresolved D. The ends were cut back, 5 bases at V and 0 bases at J, with 12 bases in the middle. CDR3 length: 15 amino acids. Germline-derived CDR1 and CDR2 are MNHNY and SVGAGI (reference sequence). The CDR3 spells CASSKVAGSTDTQYF. For the CDR3, the DNA is TGTGCCAGCAGTAAAGTGGCAGGTAGCACAGATACGCAGTATTTT.

The V gene is TRBV27, the J gene TRBJ1-2, with D unresolved. The germline V gene encodes CDR1 MNHEY and CDR2 SMNVEV (reference sequence). Trimming cost V 6 bases and J 3 bases, with 11 bases left between them. The CDR3 runs to 13 residues. The CDR3 DNA sequence: TGTGCCAGCAGACGCGCTCTAGACTATGGCTACACCTTC. Its protein product is CASRRALDYGYTF.

This chain connects TRBV2 to TRBJ2-5; TRBD1 agrees at 9 bases. The CDR3 extends over 13 amino acids. Germline CDR1 is SNHLY and CDR2 is FYNNEI. The trim removed 7 bases at V and 3 bases at J, leaving 3 bases unmatched. CDR3 sequence (DNA): TGTGCCAGCAAGCGGGACAGGGAAGAGACCCAGTACTTC. It yields the protein CASKRDREETQYF.

The chain is built from TRBV28 and TRBJ1-2; TRBD1 aligns across 8 bases. V lost 0 bases and J lost 6; bases outside the gene matches: 3. This CDR3 contains 14 residues. Per the germline V gene, CDR1 is MDHEN and CDR2 is SYDVKM. CDR3 DNA: TGTGCCAGCAGTTTATGGCAGGGGGCGCATGGCTACACCTTC. As protein: CASSLWQGAHGYTF.